The 16 T cell receptor beta chains given below trace back to one sample, sequenced in a study of blood T cell repertoires in COVID-19. The assay was immunoSEQ multiplex PCR, and TCRdb's table has in-frame clones only and misses some. The table shows about 160,000 clones, with about 93% occurring only once. The sample taken for sequencing was peripheral blood. Source of these receptors: a woman aged 45-59 years with acute or convalescent COVID-19.

The sample holds one count of this clone. The CDR3 region has the DNA TGTGCCTGGAGCCGGGACAGGGGCGACGAGCAGTACTTC. It is translated as CAWSRDRGDEQYF. The chain links TRBV30 to TRBJ2-7; 10 bases line up with TRBD1. Germline V gene sequence: CDR1 GTSNPN, CDR2 SVGIG (reference sequence). This CDR3 is built from 13 residues. Trimming cost V 3 bases and J 5 bases; bases outside gene matches: 4.

V usage is TRBV15 and J usage is TRBJ2-1; 9 bases align to TRBD1. This CDR3 has 14 residues. Germline trimming cut 11 bases from V and 2 bases from J; bases unmatched to any gene: 7. Germline V gene lookup returns CDR1 LNHNV and CDR2 YYDKDF (reference sequence). CDR3 region: CASGRTGAYNEQFF. As DNA, the CDR3 is TGTGCCTCCGGAAGGACAGGGGCCTACAATGAGCAGTTCTTC.

This clone was detected once. J is TRBJ1-5 and V is TRBV28; D is perhaps TRBD1 (5 bases). V shed 5 bases and J shed 11 bases, with 19 bases lying between them. The CDR3 spans 14 residues. Per the germline V gene, CDR1 is MDHEN and CDR2 is SYDVKM. CDR3 bases: TGTGCCAGCAGTGCTGACAGTCTTAAGAGTACCCAGCATTTT. It yields the protein CASSADSLKSTQHF. Drawing the rest from reference TRBV28 and TRBJ1-5, the complete variable domain is DVKVTQSSRYLVKRTGEKVFLECVQDMDHENMFWYRQDPGLGLRLIYFSYDVKMKEKGDIPEGYSVSREKKERFSLILESASTNQTSMYLCASSADSLKSTQHFGDGTRLSIL.

This clone has only one observation. The chain uses TRBV29-1 and TRBJ1-4, with D unresolved. CDR1 and CDR2 from the germline V gene are SQVTM and ANQGSEA. V lost 6 bases to trimming and J lost 4 bases, with 3 bases between them. The CDR3 is 10 residues long. The CDR3 region has the DNA TGCAGCGTCCTTAATGAAAAACTGTTTTTT. As protein: CSVLNEKLFF.

The gene calls are TRBV2 and TRBJ1-1, with 9 bases that match TRBD1. CDR3 size: 16 residues. CDR1 SNHLY and CDR2 FYNNEI come from the germline V gene. V was clipped by 1 base and J by 2 bases; unmatched bases: 5. This CDR3 is CASSEDRDRENTEAFF. For the CDR3, the DNA is TGTGCCAGCAGTGAAGACAGGGACAGGGAAAACACTGAAGCTTTCTTT.

The rearrangement links TRBV7-9 to TRBJ2-1; D is perhaps TRBD1 (6 bases). Looked up from germline, CDR1 is SEHNR and CDR2 is FQNEAQ (reference sequence). The CDR3 runs 13 residues. The ends were cut back, 1 base at V and 6 bases at J, with 7 bases in the middle. The CDR3 is CASSLEGGNEQFF. The CDR3 DNA reads TGTGCCAGCAGCTTAGAAGGGGGCAATGAGCAGTTCTTC. The full variable domain, completed using reference TRBV7-9 and TRBJ2-1, is DTGVSQNPRHKITKRGQNVTFRCDPISEHNRLYWYRQTLGQGPEFLTYFQNEAQLEKSRLLSDRFSAERPKGSFSTLEIQRTEQGDSAMYLCASSLEGGNEQFFGPGTRLTVL.

As regards this clone: At one of its ends the junction is not consistent with the germline gene, which may arise from a read error. The V gene is TRBV27, the J gene TRBJ2-7, with D tentatively TRBD2 (6 bases). From germline, CDR1 is MNHEY and CDR2 SMNVEV (reference sequence). This CDR3 comprises 15 residues. The CDR3 is CASRLEAGGPYEQYF. The DNA of the CDR3 is TGTGCCAGCCGTTTGGAAGCGGGCGGACCCTACGAGCAGTACTTC.

Only a few counts were recorded for this clone. V and J are TRBV5-4 and TRBJ1-1; D might be TRBD1 (6 bases). Trimming removed 4 bases from V and 4 bases from J, with 20 bases in between. The CDR3 is 16 amino acids. Germline loops: CDR1 SGHNT, CDR2 YYREEE (reference sequence). The CDR3 sequence: CASSVRWGPRVTEAFF. CDR3 coding DNA: TGTGCCAGCAGCGTTCGTTGGGGGCCGCGAGTCACTGAAGCTTTCTTT.

The gene calls are TRBV3-1 (or the pseudogene TRBV3-2) and TRBJ1-1; D is undetermined. The germline V and J ends were trimmed by 5 bases and 1 base, with 8 bases remaining between them. Germline values: CDR1 LGHDT, CDR2 YNNKEL (reference sequence). The CDR3 spans 13 residues. CDR3 in amino acids: CASSTRQNTEAFF. The CDR3 nucleotides are TGTGCCAGCAGCACGCGACAGAACACTGAAGCTTTCTTT.

The chain uses TRBV10-3 and TRBJ1-1; maybe TRBD1 (6 bases). Germline assignment: CDR1 ENHRY and CDR2 SYGVKD. The V gene lost 6 bases and the J gene lost 3 bases, with 8 bases spanning the gap. The CDR3 spans 12 residues. CDR3 bases: TGTGCCATCAGCCAGGGGTACACTGAAGCTTTCTTT. It is translated as CAISQGYTEAFF.

This clone was picked up one time. The genes are TRBV3-1 (or the pseudogene TRBV3-2) and TRBJ1-1; D uncertain. V lost 5 bases and J 1 base, leaving 8 bases between the germline ends. Germline V CDR1 and CDR2: LGHDT, YNNKEL (reference sequence). The CDR3 is made up of 13 amino acids. CDR3: CASSSRSNTEAFF. The CDR3 bases are TGTGCCAGCAGCTCCCGGTCGAACACTGAAGCTTTCTTT.

This sequence joins TRBV27 and TRBJ1-1; D uncertain. Germline CDR1 is MNHEY and CDR2 is SMNVEV (reference sequence). This CDR3 is 12 amino acids long. V dropped 6 bases and J dropped 7 bases, with 12 bases sitting between them. CDR3 DNA sequence: TGTGCCAGCAGCCGAAGGGAGGGTGAAGCTTTCTTT. Protein product: CASSRREGEAFF.

The chain combines TRBV28 with TRBJ1-4; the match to TRBD1 covers 8 bases. The trim removed 2 bases at V and 3 bases at J, leaving 5 bases unmatched. Germline V gene sequence: CDR1 MDHEN, CDR2 SYDVKM. The CDR3 covers 16 residues. CDR3 amino acids: CASSLHQGAPNEKLFF. CDR3 sequence (DNA): TGTGCCAGCAGTTTACATCAGGGGGCACCTAATGAAAAACTGTTTTTT.

The V and J genes are TRBV18 and TRBJ1-2; unclear D gene. V lost 0 bases and J lost 6, with 11 bases in between. Germline CDR1 is KGHSH and CDR2 is LQKENI. The CDR3 spans 14 residues. CDR3 sequence (DNA): TGTGCCAGCTCACCACCGACGAGGTTGAATGGCTACACCTTC. The encoded protein is CASSPPTRLNGYTF.

The chain couples TRBV11-2 to TRBJ1-2, with D maybe TRBD1 (5 bases). Trimming took off 0 bases at V and 2 bases at J, with 10 bases between the two ends. CDR1 and CDR2 (germline): SGHAT, FQNNGV. The CDR3 covers 15 residues. CDR3 bases: TGTGCCAGCAGCTTAGAAAGGGGTTTGAACTATGGCTACACCTTC. It specifies CASSLERGLNYGYTF.

This clone was seen just once. The genes are TRBV24-1 and TRBJ2-1, with D uncertain. Germline V gives CDR1 KGHDR, CDR2 SFDVKD. This CDR3 has 14 amino acids. Deletions cut 1 base from V and 6 bases from J, with 9 bases between. The DNA of the CDR3 is TGTGCCACCAGTGATTTTCTCGTTTCCAATGAGCAGTTCTTC. Its protein product is CATSDFLVSNEQFF.